What follows are 13 T cell receptor beta chains derived from one specimen sequenced in a study of T-cell reconstitution after alpha-beta-depleted transplantation in children. Library preparation (for TCRbeta) was performed with unique molecular identifiers. TCRdb passed the PCR reads through MiXCR, listing each CDR3 protein once. The table includes some 520,000 distinct CDR3 sequences, around a third detected once. The sequences come from PBMCs from the stem cell graft donor, collected from the stem cell graft. The origin of the receptors is a human donor who donated a stem cell graft to a child with aplastic anemia.

The chain is built from TRBV25-1 and TRBJ1-2, with D hard to call. Germline values: CDR1 MGHDK, CDR2 SYGVNS. The V and J ends lost 0 bases and 7 bases respectively, with 3 bases between them. The CDR3 runs to 11 residues. The CDR3, as DNA: TGTGCCAGCAGTGAATATACTGGCTACACCTTC. Amino acids: CASSEYTGYTF.

This clonotype was seen only a few times. The chain joins TRBV12-3 or TRBV12-4 to TRBJ2-2; D is ambiguous. Trimming cost V 0 bases and J 0 bases, with 11 bases left between them. This CDR3 is 17 amino acids long. The CDR3 loop reads CASSLALGGTNTGELFF. CDR3 sequence (DNA): TGTGCCAGCAGTTTAGCCCTCGGTGGCACGAACACCGGGGAGCTGTTTTTT.

The V and J genes are TRBV6-2 or TRBV6-3 and TRBJ2-1, with D perhaps TRBD2 (6 bases). V dropped 5 bases and J dropped 9 bases, with 17 bases sitting between them. Germline CDR1 reads MNHEY; CDR2 reads SVGEGT. The CDR3 is 14 amino acids. CDR3 sequence (DNA): TGTGCCAGCAGTCAGTCCCCTAGCGTAGCTGAGCAGTTCTTC. Its protein product is CASSQSPSVAEQFF.

The gene calls are TRBV9 and TRBJ2-3; D call uncertain. Per the germline V gene, CDR1 is SGDLS and CDR2 is YYNGEE. This CDR3 spans 14 amino acids. Trimming removed 3 bases at V and 2 bases at J, with 10 bases between. DNA for the CDR3: TGTGCCAGCAGCGCCCCGAGCCACACAGATACGCAGTATTTT. Its translation: CASSAPSHTDTQYF.

This rearrangement joins TRBV5-6 to TRBJ2-1, with unresolved D. V dropped 0 bases and J dropped 4 bases, with 14 bases sitting between them. The CDR3 runs to 16 residues. Germline lookup yields CDR1 SGHDT and CDR2 YYEEEE. The CDR3 loop is CASSLGPPPQYNEQFF. The CDR3 region has the DNA TGTGCCAGCAGCTTGGGGCCCCCTCCCCAGTACAATGAGCAGTTCTTC.

The sample holds a few counts of this clonotype. The genes are TRBV27 and TRBJ1-5, with D perhaps TRBD1 (5 bases). The CDR3 is 12 residues long. The V gene's germline CDR1 is MNHEY and CDR2 SMNVEV (reference sequence). Trimming removed 6 bases from V and 9 bases from J, with 12 bases in between. CDR3 coding DNA: TGTGCCAGCAGCGGGGGGGGTAGGCCCCAGCATTTT. The encoded protein is CASSGGGRPQHF.

This clonotype appeared a few times. J is TRBJ2-1 and V is TRBV7-2; TRBD2 matches at 10 bases. Per the germline V gene, CDR1 is SGHTA and CDR2 is FQGNSA. The CDR3 is 15 residues long. V gave up 2 bases and J gave up 8 bases; unmatched junction bases: 6. Here the CDR3 reads CASSLPLAGAYEQFF. The CDR3 DNA follows: TGTGCCAGCAGCTTACCTCTAGCGGGAGCCTATGAGCAGTTCTTC. The complete variable domain, with remaining parts taken from reference TRBV7-2 and TRBJ2-1, reads GAGVSQSPSNKVTEKGKDVELRCDPISGHTALYWYRQSLGQGLEFLIYFQGNSAPDKSGLPSDRFSAERTGGSVSTLTIQRTQQEDSAVYLCASSLPLAGAYEQFFGPGTRLTVL.

Here the CDR3 reads CASSDFPRQPQHF. CDR3 coding DNA: TGTGCCAGCAGTGACTTTCCGCGGCAGCCCCAGCATTTT. The V gene is TRBV2, the J gene TRBJ1-5, with D unresolved. Trimming stripped 3 bases from V and 7 bases from J, with 10 bases between. The germline gives CDR1 SNHLY, CDR2 FYNNEI. The CDR3 length is 13 residues.

The rearrangement links TRBV11-2 to TRBJ2-3; 12 nucleotides line up with TRBD2. CDR1 and CDR2 from the germline V gene are SGHAT and FQNNGV. Trimming removed 0 bases from V and 5 bases from J; junction bases left unmatched: 9. The CDR3 runs 18 residues. CDR3 in DNA: TGTGCCAGCAGCTTAGAGCCGACTAGCGGGAGCACAGGAGATACGCAGTATTTT. Encoded protein: CASSLEPTSGSTGDTQYF.

The chain couples TRBV7-2 to TRBJ2-1, with 7 bases fitting TRBD2. CDR3 length: 14 residues. Trimming at V came to 3 bases and at J to 6 bases, leaving 5 bases not matched to a gene. Germline CDR1 reads SGHTA; CDR2 reads FQGNSA. The CDR3 bases are TGTGCCAGCAGCTTCGAGCGGGGAGTCAATGAGCAGTTCTTC. Protein: CASSFERGVNEQFF.

This chain uses TRBV7-3 with TRBJ2-6; D might be TRBD1 (5 bases). V was pared by 5 bases and J by 0 bases, with 17 bases between. Germline CDR1 and CDR2: SGHTA and FQGTGA. CDR3 length: 18 residues. The CDR3, as DNA: TGTGCCAGCAGCCCGTCCACCTTCCAGGGCTCTGGGGCCAACGTCCTGACTTTC. Amino acids: CASSPSTFQGSGANVLTF.

The chain uses TRBV9 and TRBJ2-2; TRBD1 matches at 9 bases. Germline V gene data show CDR1 as SGDLS and CDR2 as YYNGEE. The V segment lost 4 bases and the J segment 5 bases; nucleotides outside the gene matches: 9. The CDR3 runs 16 residues. As DNA, the CDR3 is TGTGCCAGCAGCACCAGGACAGGGGAGTTTACCGGGGAGCTGTTTTTT. It encodes CASSTRTGEFTGELFF.

This clonotype has a handful of counts. This chain connects TRBV6-2 or TRBV6-3 to TRBJ2-2, with no clear D. Looked up from germline, CDR1 is MNHEY and CDR2 is SVGEGT. The V and J ends lost 11 bases and 0 bases respectively, with 4 bases between them. The length of the CDR3 is 11 residues. CDR3 in amino acids: CAAANTGELFF. The DNA for the CDR3 is TGTGCCGCCGCGAACACCGGGGAGCTGTTTTTT.